These 23 T cell receptor beta chains came from one sample sequenced in a study of T-cell memory formation after mild COVID-19 (dated by TCRdb to the early 2020s). Library preparation employed 5' RACE. Sequenced on an Illumina NovaSeq 6000. In-frame beta chains were kept once TCRdb had trimmed the public reads at Q25 with fastp and called clones with MiXCR. Each entry is one CDR3 protein sequence, shown with its most common DNA and genes. Counted in this sample were 550,000 to 600,000 distinct CDR3 sequences; approximately 15% of them appeared once. Around 8.1% of the sample rests with the top ten. The sequencing input was PBMCs or a T cell subset sorted from them (not recorded which). The source of these receptors is an adult woman who had mild COVID-19 (a few samples of this study predate the infection). The sample titles of this study are shuffled in the database, so cell type and time point are left out; the donor was told from shared clones.

This clonotype was recorded at least ten times. CDR3 DNA sequence: TGTGCCAGCAGCTTAGACCTAGACAATGAGCAGTTCTTC. Translating gives CASSLDLDNEQFF. V usage is TRBV7-9 and J usage is TRBJ2-1; D call uncertain. V dropped 1 base and J dropped 5 bases, with 6 bases sitting between them. The CDR3 has 13 amino acids. Per germline, CDR1 SEHNR and CDR2 FQNEAQ (reference sequence).

This clonotype was counted a few times. The chain joins TRBV4-3 to TRBJ1-2; D remains unclear. Germline V CDR1 and CDR2: LGHNA, YSLEER. V was clipped by 0 bases and J by 8 bases, with 16 bases between them. The CDR3 has 15 residues. This CDR3 reads CASSQDLGFSVGYTF. The CDR3 nucleotides are TGCGCCAGCAGCCAAGATCTAGGGTTTAGTGTCGGCTACACCTTC.

The rearrangement joins TRBV6-2 or TRBV6-3 to TRBJ1-1; D gene unclear. CDR1 is MNHEY, CDR2 SVGEGT, per germline. CDR3 length equals 15 residues. Trimming shortened V by 6 bases and J by 0 bases, and 14 bases separated the two germline ends. In DNA form, the CDR3 reads TGTGCCAGCAGGGGTTGGATACTATTGAACACTGAAGCTTTCTTT. It encodes CASRGWILLNTEAFF.

V and J are TRBV30 and TRBJ1-3, with TRBD1 matching over 8 bases. The CDR3 has 18 residues. Trimming took 0 bases from V and 0 from J; bases not matched to a gene: 10. Germline CDR1 is GTSNPN and CDR2 is SVGIG (reference sequence). CDR3 residues: CAWSVGGTGLSSGNTIYF. For the CDR3, the DNA is TGTGCCTGGAGTGTAGGGGGGACAGGCCTTAGCTCTGGAAACACCATATATTTT.

The chain employs TRBV6-2 or TRBV6-3 and TRBJ1-2, with D tentatively TRBD1 (5 bases). Trimming shortened V by 11 bases and J by 5 bases, and 12 bases separated the two germline ends. Per the germline V gene, CDR1 is MNHEY and CDR2 is SVGEGT. This CDR3 region has 11 residues. CDR3 sequence reads: CAGGHGYGYTF. DNA for the CDR3: TGTGCCGGCGGACACGGTTATGGCTACACCTTC.

This clonotype was seen a handful of times. J is TRBJ2-3 and V is TRBV12-3 or TRBV12-4; 7 nucleotides line up with TRBD2. V lost 10 bases and J lost 0; bases outside the gene matches: 10. The CDR3 sequence is 15 residues long. In nucleotides, the CDR3 is TGTGCCACCGAATTGACTAGCCGTAGCACAGATACGCAGTATTTT. It yields the protein CATELTSRSTDTQYF.

This clonotype occurred many times. The CDR3 is CASSPLQETQYF. Written as DNA, the CDR3 is TGTGCCAGCTCACCTCTCCAAGAGACCCAGTACTTC. The chain combines TRBV18 with TRBJ2-5, with D uncertain. Germline CDR1 and CDR2: KGHSH and LQKENI. V dropped 3 bases and J dropped 1 base, with 3 bases sitting between them. The CDR3 extends over 12 amino acids. The full variable domain, its missing parts supplied by reference TRBV18 and TRBJ2-5, is NAGVMQNPRHLVRRRGQEARLRCSPMKGHSHVYWYRQLPEEGLKFMVYLQKENIIDESGMPKERFSAEFPKEGPSILRIQQVVRGDSAAYFCASSPLQETQYFGPGTRLLVL.

This clonotype was observed a few times. The chain recombines TRBV6-2 or TRBV6-3 with TRBJ1-5; TRBD1 might be the D (5 bases). The germline gives CDR1 MNHEY, CDR2 SVGEGT. CDR3 size: 13 residues. The V and J ends lost 5 bases and 7 bases respectively, with 12 bases between them. CDR3: CASSRAGSQPQHF. The CDR3 nucleotides read TGTGCCAGCAGTAGGGCAGGGTCCCAGCCCCAGCATTTT.

The rearrangement links TRBV4-3 to TRBJ2-6; no clear D. The CDR3 covers 17 residues. Trimming left V 4 bases short and J 0 bases short, with 13 bases between. CDR1 is LGHNA, CDR2 YSLEER, per germline. CDR3 DNA sequence: TGCGCCAGCAGCCGTAAGGGTTCCCCCTCTGGGGCCAACGTCCTGACTTTC. As protein: CASSRKGSPSGANVLTF.

The CDR3 protein is CASSHGTGGSETQYF. The CDR3 coding sequence is TGCGCCAGCAGCCATGGGACAGGGGGGTCCGAGACCCAGTACTTC. This chain uses TRBV4-1 with TRBJ2-5; TRBD1 agrees at 11 bases. V lost 3 bases, J lost 5 bases, and 5 bases stayed unmatched. Per the germline V gene, CDR1 is MGHRA and CDR2 is YSYEKL. The CDR3 is 15 amino acids.

This clonotype was seen a handful of times. The chain couples TRBV5-1 to TRBJ1-2, with unresolved D. The germline V gene encodes CDR1 SGHRS and CDR2 YFSETQ. This CDR3 is 14 amino acids long. V was shortened by 0 bases and J by 1 base, with 7 bases between the two germline ends. CDR3 sequence reads: CASSLASVNYGYTF. In DNA form, the CDR3 reads TGCGCCAGCAGCTTGGCCTCGGTTAACTATGGCTACACCTTC.

This chain links TRBV20-1 with TRBJ1-3, with 7 positions matching TRBD1. Germline CDR1 is DFQATT and CDR2 is SNEGSKA (reference sequence). J gave up 2 bases and V 6 bases, and 10 bases lay outside the gene matches. CDR3 length: 15 amino acids. Here the CDR3 DNA reads TGCAGTGCCCGAAAACAGGGGAAAACTGGAAACACCATATATTTT. This gives the protein CSARKQGKTGNTIYF.

This clonotype turned up a few times. V gene TRBV3-1 combines with J gene TRBJ1-5, with 9 bases fitting TRBD1. There are 20 residues in the CDR3. The V gene's germline CDR1 is LGHDT and CDR2 YNNKEL (reference sequence). Germline trimming cut 4 bases from V and 1 base from J; bases unmatched to any gene: 17. This CDR3 reads CASSRDPSGTGSLSNQPQHF. In nucleotides, the CDR3 is TGTGCCAGCAGCCGAGACCCCTCCGGGACAGGGAGTTTGAGCAATCAGCCCCAGCATTTT. Full variable domain (outside the CDR3, taken from reference TRBV3-1 and TRBJ1-5): DTAVSQTPKYLVTQMGNDKSIKCEQNLGHDTMYWYKQDSKKFLKIMFSYNNKELIINETVPNRFSPKSPDKAHLNLHINSLELGDSAVYFCASSRDPSGTGSLSNQPQHFGDGTRLSIL.

The chain uses TRBV6-2 or TRBV6-3 and TRBJ1-1; TRBD1 aligns across 10 bases. The CDR3 is made up of 14 amino acids. Germline CDR1 is MNHEY and CDR2 is SVGEGT. V gave up 6 bases and J gave up 4 bases; unmatched junction bases: 5. CDR3 sequence reads: CASRPRTGGTEAFF. As DNA, the CDR3 is TGTGCCAGCAGACCCAGGACAGGGGGCACTGAAGCTTTCTTT.

V usage is TRBV5-1 and J usage is TRBJ1-1; maybe TRBD1 (5 bases). Germline CDR1 reads SGHRS; CDR2 reads YFSETQ. This CDR3 has 16 residues. V gave up 2 bases and J gave up 4 bases, with 18 bases separating them. The CDR3 loop is CASSFGQGDAGTEAFF. CDR3 nucleotides: TGCGCCAGCAGCTTCGGTCAAGGGGACGCGGGCACTGAAGCTTTCTTT. The whole variable domain, remainder taken from reference TRBV5-1 and TRBJ1-1, is KAGVTQTPRYLIKTRGQQVTLSCSPISGHRSVSWYQQTPGQGLQFLFEYFSETQRNKGNFPGRFSGRQFSNSRSEMNVSTLELGDSALYLCASSFGQGDAGTEAFFGQGTRLTVV.

This clonotype was picked up a small number of times. The chain couples TRBV24-1 to TRBJ1-2, with 9 bases identical to TRBD1. The V gene end was trimmed by 2 bases and the J gene end by 5 bases; junction bases not matched to a gene: 8. Germline CDR1 KGHDR, CDR2 SFDVKD. The CDR3 is 16 residues long. CDR3 sequence: CATSDSSGQGTYGYTF. The CDR3 DNA reads as TGTGCCACCAGTGATTCATCCGGACAGGGGACTTATGGCTACACCTTC.

The chain employs TRBV2 and TRBJ2-3; TRBD1 matches 7 bases. CDR3 size: 15 residues. The trim removed 6 bases at V and 1 base at J, leaving 7 bases unmatched. In germline, CDR1 is SNHLY, CDR2 FYNNEI. As DNA, the CDR3 is TGTGCCAGCAGCCCGGACAGGCTTCGCACAGATACGCAGTATTTT. It is translated as CASSPDRLRTDTQYF.

This clonotype was picked up many times. This sequence joins TRBV7-9 and TRBJ2-5, with 8 positions matching TRBD1. The CDR3 is 13 residues long. J was trimmed by 3 bases and V by 4 bases; bases with no gene match: 1. From germline, CDR1 is SEHNR and CDR2 FQNEAQ (reference sequence). The chain's CDR3 is CASSSQGEETQYF. The CDR3 region has the DNA TGTGCCAGCAGCTCACAGGGGGAAGAGACCCAGTACTTC.

This chain links TRBV20-1 with TRBJ2-5; D tentatively fits TRBD1 or TRBD2 (6 bases each). Trimming took 7 bases from V and 5 from J, leaving 14 bases between them. The CDR3 length is 12 residues. The V gene's germline CDR1 is DFQATT and CDR2 SNEGSKA (reference sequence). The CDR3 loop reads CSVRRGRETQYF. CDR3 sequence (DNA): TGCAGTGTCCGTAGGGGGAGGGAGACCCAGTACTTC.

Ten or more counts support this clonotype. This sequence joins TRBV9 and TRBJ2-3, with 7 bases aligning to TRBD2. The CDR3 is 15 residues long. Germline V gene data show CDR1 as SGDLS and CDR2 as YYNGEE. Trimming removed 2 bases from V and 1 base from J; junction bases left unmatched: 4. CDR3 sequence: CASSVEAGRTDTQYF. For the CDR3, the DNA is TGTGCCAGCAGCGTGGAAGCGGGGCGCACAGATACGCAGTATTTT. The whole variable domain, remainder taken from reference TRBV9 and TRBJ2-3, is DSGVTQTPKHLITATGQRVTLRCSPRSGDLSVYWYQQSLDQGLQFLIQYYNGEERAKGNILERFSAQQFPDLHSELNLSSLELGDSALYFCASSVEAGRTDTQYFGPGTRLTVL.

The CDR3 DNA reads as TGCGCCAGCAGCTCGACTAGCGGGGGCACAGATACGCAGTATTTT. Amino acids: CASSSTSGGTDTQYF. The V and J genes are TRBV5-1 and TRBJ2-3, with 11 bases fitting TRBD2. Germline V gives CDR1 SGHRS, CDR2 YFSETQ. The junction had 1 base not matched to a gene; V was cut back by 3 bases and J by 1 base. This CDR3 region has 15 residues.

This chain connects TRBV9 to TRBJ2-1, with 10 bases identical to TRBD2. Germline V gives CDR1 SGDLS, CDR2 YYNGEE. The CDR3 runs 16 residues. J lost 8 bases, V lost 4 bases, and 12 bases had no gene match. The CDR3 region has the DNA TGTGCCAGCAGCCCTCAAGCGGGAGGGCCTGGGGATGAGCAGTTCTTC. This codes for CASSPQAGGPGDEQFF.

This clonotype was picked up many times. At one end the junction does not follow the germline gene, possibly because of a read error. The rearrangement uses TRBV5-1 and TRBJ2-3; D is undetermined. The CDR3 runs 11 residues. Germline V gene sequence: CDR1 SGHRS, CDR2 YFSETQ. This CDR3 is CASRSTDTQYF. The CDR3 DNA is TGTGCCAGCAGATCCACAGATACGCAGTATTTT.